The 2 T cell receptor beta chains below come from one sample, sequenced in a study of T cells in Graves' hyperthyroidism and ophthalmopathy. Template material for amplifying TCR beta CDR3 regions consisted of RNA transcripts. The study used the HTBI primer set for a first-round RT-PCR of the TCR CDR3. One entry per CDR3 protein, called by TCRdb with MiXCR from the multiplex PCR reads. The sample has 500,000 to 600,000 distinct CDR3 sequences, just over 45% seen once. Specimen: peripheral blood or thyroid tissue (not recorded which). The receptors stem from a young woman with Graves' hyperthyroidism.

This clonotype was found once. Being one base from a much bigger clone, this may be a read error. The chain employs TRBV5-4 and TRBJ2-5; D remains ambiguous. This CDR3 contains 13 residues. The germline V gene has CDR1 SGHNT and CDR2 YYREEE (reference sequence). In DNA, the CDR3 is TGTGCCAGCAGCTTGGTTACTCCAGAGTCCCAGTACTTC. Amino acids: CASSLVTPESQYF.

This clonotype was seen repeatedly, ten times or more. V gene TRBV2 combines with J gene TRBJ1-2; D ambiguous. The CDR3 extends over 12 amino acids. Germline V lookup: CDR1 SNHLY, CDR2 FYNNEI. Trimming stripped 6 bases from V and 8 bases from J, with 13 bases between. CDR3 in amino acids: CASSLGSQGYTF. Here the CDR3 DNA reads TGTGCCAGCAGCCTAGGCAGCCAGGGCTACACCTTC.